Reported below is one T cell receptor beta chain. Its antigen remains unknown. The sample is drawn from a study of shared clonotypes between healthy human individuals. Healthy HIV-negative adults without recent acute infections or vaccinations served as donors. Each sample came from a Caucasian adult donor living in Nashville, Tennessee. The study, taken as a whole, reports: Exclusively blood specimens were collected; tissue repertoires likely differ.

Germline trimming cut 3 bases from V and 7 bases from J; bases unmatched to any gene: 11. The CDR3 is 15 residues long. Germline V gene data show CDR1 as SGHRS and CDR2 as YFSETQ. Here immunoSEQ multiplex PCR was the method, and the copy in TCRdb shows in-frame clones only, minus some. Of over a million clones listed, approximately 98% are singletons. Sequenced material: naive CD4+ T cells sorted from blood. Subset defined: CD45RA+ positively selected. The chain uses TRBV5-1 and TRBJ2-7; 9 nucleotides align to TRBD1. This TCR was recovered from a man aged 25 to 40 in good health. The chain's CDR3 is CASSYSNRGRQEQYF. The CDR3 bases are TGCGCCAGCAGCTACTCGAACAGGGGGCGTCAGGAGCAGTACTTC. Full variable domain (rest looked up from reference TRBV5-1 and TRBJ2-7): KAGVTQTPRYLIKTRGQQVTLSCSPISGHRSVSWYQQTPGQGLQFLFEYFSETQRNKGNFPGRFSGRQFSNSRSEMNVSTLELGDSALYLCASSYSNRGRQEQYFGPGTRLTVT.